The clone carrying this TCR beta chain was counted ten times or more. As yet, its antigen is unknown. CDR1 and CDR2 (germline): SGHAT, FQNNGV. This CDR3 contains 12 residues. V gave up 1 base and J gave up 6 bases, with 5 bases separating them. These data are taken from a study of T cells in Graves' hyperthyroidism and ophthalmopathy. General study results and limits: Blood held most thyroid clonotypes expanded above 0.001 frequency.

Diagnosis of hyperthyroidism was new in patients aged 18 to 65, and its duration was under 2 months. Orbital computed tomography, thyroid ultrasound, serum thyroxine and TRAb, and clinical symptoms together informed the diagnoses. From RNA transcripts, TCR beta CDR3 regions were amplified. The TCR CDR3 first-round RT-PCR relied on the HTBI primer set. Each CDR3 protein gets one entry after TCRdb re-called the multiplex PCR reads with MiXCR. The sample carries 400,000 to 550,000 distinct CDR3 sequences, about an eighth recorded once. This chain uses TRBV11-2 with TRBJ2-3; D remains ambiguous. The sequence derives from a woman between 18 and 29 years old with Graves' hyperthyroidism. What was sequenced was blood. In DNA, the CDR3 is TGTGCCAGCAGCTTAGCTGAGGATACGCAGTATTTT. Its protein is CASSLAEDTQYF. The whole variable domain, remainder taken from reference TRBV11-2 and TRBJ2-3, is EAGVAQSPRYKIIEKRQSVAFWCNPISGHATLYWYQQILGQGPKLLIQFQNNGVVDDSQLPKDRFSAERLKGVDSTLKIQPAKLEDSAVYLCASSLAEDTQYFGPGTRLTVL.